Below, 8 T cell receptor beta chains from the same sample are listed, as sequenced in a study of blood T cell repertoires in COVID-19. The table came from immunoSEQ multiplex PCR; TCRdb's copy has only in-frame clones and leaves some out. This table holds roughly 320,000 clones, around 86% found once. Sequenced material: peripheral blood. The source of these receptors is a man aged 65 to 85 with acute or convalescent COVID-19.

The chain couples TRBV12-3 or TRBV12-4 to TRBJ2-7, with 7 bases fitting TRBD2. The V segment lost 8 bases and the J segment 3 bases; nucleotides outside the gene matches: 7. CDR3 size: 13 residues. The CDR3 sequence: CASGRGVIYEQYF. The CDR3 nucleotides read TGTGCCAGCGGCCGGGGGGTTATCTACGAGCAGTACTTC.

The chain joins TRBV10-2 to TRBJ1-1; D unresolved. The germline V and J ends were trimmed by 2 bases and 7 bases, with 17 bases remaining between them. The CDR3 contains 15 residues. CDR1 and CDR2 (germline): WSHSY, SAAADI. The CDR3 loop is CASSEGKGFRGEAFF. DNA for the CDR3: TGCGCCAGCAGTGAGGGTAAAGGGTTTCGGGGTGAAGCTTTCTTT.

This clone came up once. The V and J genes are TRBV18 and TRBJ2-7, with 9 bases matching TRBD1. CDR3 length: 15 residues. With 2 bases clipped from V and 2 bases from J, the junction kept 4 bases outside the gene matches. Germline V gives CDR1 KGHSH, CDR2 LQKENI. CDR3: CASSPGGTGPYEQYF. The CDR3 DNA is TGTGCCAGCTCACCAGGCGGGACAGGGCCCTACGAGCAGTACTTC.

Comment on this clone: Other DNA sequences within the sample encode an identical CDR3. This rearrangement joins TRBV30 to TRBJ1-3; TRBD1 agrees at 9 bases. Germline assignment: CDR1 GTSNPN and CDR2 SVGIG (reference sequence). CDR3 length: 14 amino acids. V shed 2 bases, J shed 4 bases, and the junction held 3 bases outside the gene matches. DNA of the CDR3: TGTGCCTGGAGTACAGGGGGCTTCGGAAACACCATATATTTT. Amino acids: CAWSTGGFGNTIYF.

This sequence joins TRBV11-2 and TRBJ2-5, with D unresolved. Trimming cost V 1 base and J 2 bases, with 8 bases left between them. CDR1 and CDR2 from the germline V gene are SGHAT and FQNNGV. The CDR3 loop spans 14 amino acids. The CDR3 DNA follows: TGTGCCAGCAGCTTAGCCGCGCTGCAAGAGACCCAGTACTTC. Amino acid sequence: CASSLAALQETQYF.

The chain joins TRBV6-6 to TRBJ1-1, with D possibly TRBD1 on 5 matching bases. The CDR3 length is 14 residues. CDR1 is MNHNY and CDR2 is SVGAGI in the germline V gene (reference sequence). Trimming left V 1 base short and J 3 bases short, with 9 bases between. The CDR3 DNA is TGTGCCAGCAGTTACTTGGTCAGGGACACTGAAGCTTTCTTT. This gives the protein CASSYLVRDTEAFF.

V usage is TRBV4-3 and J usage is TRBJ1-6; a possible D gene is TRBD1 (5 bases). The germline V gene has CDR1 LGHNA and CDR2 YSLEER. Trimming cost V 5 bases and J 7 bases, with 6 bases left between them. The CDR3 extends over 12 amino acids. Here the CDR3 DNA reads TGCGCCAGCAGCGACAGCAATTCACCCCTCCACTTT. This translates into CASSDSNSPLHF.

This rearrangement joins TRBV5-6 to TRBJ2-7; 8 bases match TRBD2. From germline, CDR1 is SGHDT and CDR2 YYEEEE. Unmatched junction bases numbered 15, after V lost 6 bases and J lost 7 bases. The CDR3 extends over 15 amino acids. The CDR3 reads CASKKPGLDPREQYF. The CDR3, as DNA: TGTGCCAGCAAGAAACCGGGACTAGACCCCAGAGAGCAGTACTTC.